The 30 T cell receptor beta chains listed next were all sequenced from one sample in a study of low-dose radiotherapy and immunotherapy resistance in tumors. Priming of first-strand cDNA relied on TRAV- and TRBV-specific primers (covering alpha and beta chains). For amplifying TCRs, the PCR ran for 15 to 20 cycles with Phusion, which was used together with a constant-region primer and the adapter on the V primers. TCRdb analysed the reads with MiXCR anew, one entry per CDR3 protein. The table includes under 90,000 distinct CDR3 sequences, roughly 30% detected once. Time point denoted: before trial treatment. Specimen: PBMCs, collected before treatment. These receptors were taken from a female donor with ovarian cancer.

V gene TRBV12-3 or TRBV12-4 combines with J gene TRBJ1-5, with TRBD1 as a possible D gene (5 bases). Between the trimmed V and J ends, which lost 5 bases and 6 bases, there was a span of 8 bases. This CDR3 is 12 amino acids long. CDR3 sequence (DNA): TGTGCCAGCAGTGGCGGGGGTCAGCCCCAGCATTTT. It codes for CASSGGGQPQHF.

In its sample, this clonotype was seen many times. The rearrangement links TRBV5-1 to TRBJ2-1; D remains unclear. The CDR3 is 14 residues long. The germline gives CDR1 SGHRS, CDR2 YFSETQ. The V gene lost 4 bases and the J gene lost 2 bases, with 10 bases spanning the gap. The CDR3 DNA is TGCGCCAGCAGCGGTGTGGGGACCTACAATGAGCAGTTCTTC. It specifies CASSGVGTYNEQFF.

The chain is built from TRBV4-3 and TRBJ1-1; no clear D. The CDR3 has 15 amino acids. The germline gives CDR1 LGHNA, CDR2 YSLEER. With 3 bases removed from V and 0 bases from J, the gap between germline ends came to 11 bases. CDR3: CASSQDPGMNTEAFF. CDR3 bases: TGCGCCAGCAGCCAGGACCCGGGGATGAACACTGAAGCTTTCTTT.

This clonotype was found many times. The chain has TRBV7-9 and TRBJ2-2; no clear D gene. The germline V gene has CDR1 SEHNR and CDR2 FQNEAQ (reference sequence). The germline V and J ends were trimmed by 1 base and 2 bases, with 8 bases remaining between them. The CDR3 covers 15 residues. CDR3 nucleotide sequence: TGTGCCAGCAGCTTAGAGGCGAAAAACACCGGGGAGCTGTTTTTT. Translated, it gives CASSLEAKNTGELFF. The full variable domain, in which reference TRBV7-9 and TRBJ2-2 provide the parts outside the CDR3, is DTGVSQNPRHKITKRGQNVTFRCDPISEHNRLYWYRQTLGQGPEFLTYFQNEAQLEKSRLLSDRFSAERPKGSFSTLEIQRTEQGDSAMYLCASSLEAKNTGELFFGEGSRLTVL.

This clonotype was seen repeatedly, ten times or more. The J gene is TRBJ1-4, the V gene TRBV5-1; D is unresolved. Trimming pared 0 bases from V and 0 bases from J, leaving 9 bases between. The germline V gene encodes CDR1 SGHRS and CDR2 YFSETQ. The CDR3 totals 16 residues. The CDR3 reads CASSLETVATNEKLFF. The DNA for the CDR3 is TGCGCCAGCAGCTTGGAAACGGTGGCAACTAATGAAAAACTGTTTTTT.

V is TRBV18 and J is TRBJ2-3; D is ambiguous. The germline gives CDR1 KGHSH, CDR2 LQKENI. The CDR3 spans 16 residues. Between the trimmed V and J ends, which lost 1 base and 4 bases, there was a span of 15 bases. The CDR3 protein is CASSPLFTTEADTQYF. CDR3 DNA: TGTGCCAGCTCACCACTTTTCACCACTGAGGCAGATACGCAGTATTTT.

In the case of this clonotype: One base away lies a much larger clone, so this may be a sequencing read error. The chain joins TRBV4-1 to TRBJ2-4, with D unclear. CDR1 and CDR2 from the germline V gene are MGHRA and YSYEKL. The CDR3 consists of 15 residues. The CDR3: CASSQVPGVKDIQYF. The CDR3 DNA is TGCGCCAGCAGCCAAGTCCCGGGCGTCAAAGACATTCAGTACTTC.

This clonotype has a handful of counts. The DNA is left out, because the CDR3 cannot be placed on it with certainty; the CDR3 is given as TCRdb lists it. This chain uses TRBV24-1 with TRBJ2-2; TRBD1, as called in the table, went unchecked against the DNA. Germline CDR1 reads KGHDR; CDR2 reads SFDVKD. Ends included, the CDR3 has 15 residues. CDR3 sequence reads: CATSSHISTGELFFF.

Many counts were recorded for this clonotype. This chain links TRBV29-1 with TRBJ1-5; D gene uncertain. The CDR3 loop spans 13 amino acids. The germline V and J ends were trimmed by 4 bases and 5 bases, with 12 bases remaining between them. In germline, CDR1 is SQVTM, CDR2 ANQGSEA. The CDR3 nucleotides read TGCAGCGTTGCGGCCAGGAGGGATCAGCCCCAGCATTTT. Translating gives CSVAARRDQPQHF.

In its sample, this clonotype was seen many times. The chain has TRBV3-1 and TRBJ2-3; 7 bases map to TRBD1. Germline V gene sequence: CDR1 LGHDT, CDR2 YNNKEL (reference sequence). CDR3 size: 15 residues. V lost 4 bases to trimming and J lost 0 bases; unmatched junction nucleotides: 4. CDR3 DNA sequence: TGTGCCAGCAGCCCCAGGGGGATTAGCACAGATACGCAGTATTTT. Translated, it gives CASSPRGISTDTQYF.

CDR3 amino acids: CSVEDQGVPWNEQYF. The DNA of the CDR3 is TGCAGCGTTGAAGATCAAGGGGTCCCATGGAACGAGCAGTACTTC. The V call is TRBV29-1, the J call TRBJ2-7, with D possibly TRBD1 on 5 matching bases. The CDR3 has 15 amino acids. V shed 0 bases and J shed 5 bases, with 17 bases lying between them. Per the germline V gene, CDR1 is SQVTM and CDR2 is ANQGSEA.

There are many counts of this clonotype. V is TRBV20-1 and J is TRBJ2-5, with D perhaps being TRBD1 or TRBD2 (5 bases each). V lost 3 bases, J lost 2 bases, and 16 bases lay in between. CDR1 and CDR2 (germline): DFQATT, SNEGSKA (reference sequence). The length of the CDR3 is 15 residues. The CDR3 is CSARRGDKPQETQYF. In nucleotides, the CDR3 is TGCAGTGCTAGGAGGGGTGACAAACCTCAAGAGACCCAGTACTTC.

This clonotype is deemed medium-sized. The chain joins TRBV5-1 to TRBJ2-7, with 8 bases matching TRBD1. The CDR3 spans 14 residues. V was clipped by 3 bases and J by 3 bases; unmatched bases: 5. CDR1 and CDR2 (germline): SGHRS, YFSETQ. The CDR3 here is CASSSTGGRYEQYF. The CDR3 DNA follows: TGCGCCAGCAGCTCTACAGGGGGTCGCTACGAGCAGTACTTC. Drawing the rest from reference TRBV5-1 and TRBJ2-7, the complete variable domain is KAGVTQTPRYLIKTRGQQVTLSCSPISGHRSVSWYQQTPGQGLQFLFEYFSETQRNKGNFPGRFSGRQFSNSRSEMNVSTLELGDSALYLCASSSTGGRYEQYFGPGTRLTVT.

Notes on this clonotype: It differs at one base from a far larger clone, so likely a read error. CDR3 sequence: CVSSTTGGQPQHF. The CDR3 DNA reads TGTGTCAGCAGTACCACTGGAGGACAGCCCCAGCATTTT. The rearrangement links TRBV6-8 to TRBJ1-5, with unresolved D. The CDR3 consists of 13 residues. Germline CDR1 and CDR2: MNHGY and SAAAGT.

This clonotype occurred a few times. The rearrangement joins TRBV5-4 to TRBJ1-2; no reliable D call. Germline assignment: CDR1 SGHNT and CDR2 YYREEE (reference sequence). The CDR3 is 16 amino acids. Between the trimmed V and J ends, which lost 4 bases and 3 bases, there was a span of 19 bases. This CDR3 is CASSPFSSRADYGYTF. The CDR3 DNA follows: TGTGCCAGCAGCCCATTCTCTTCGCGGGCGGACTATGGCTACACCTTC.

The chain combines TRBV6-1 with TRBJ2-4; D perhaps matches TRBD1 (6 bases). Germline CDR1 is MNHNS and CDR2 is SASEGT. The CDR3 totals 17 residues. Trimming cost V 5 bases and J 3 bases, with 20 bases left between them. For the CDR3, the DNA is TGTGCCAGCAGTTACTCGTGGGCAGGGGCGTACAAAAACATTCAGTACTTC. Protein product: CASSYSWAGAYKNIQYF.

This clonotype was counted a few times. The V and J genes are TRBV29-1 and TRBJ2-7, with D perhaps assigned TRBD1 or TRBD2 (7 bases each). CDR1 and CDR2 (germline): SQVTM, ANQGSEA. V gave up 1 base and J gave up 9 bases, with 16 bases separating them. The CDR3 is made up of 13 amino acids. CDR3 coding DNA: TGCAGCGTTGAAGCAGGGGGGGGTTTGGGGCAGTACTTC. Protein sequence: CSVEAGGGLGQYF.

Concerning this clonotype itself: The DNA is omitted, as the CDR3 cannot be located on it reliably, and the CDR3 follows TCRdb's listing. The chain recombines TRBV7-5 with TRBJ1-5; the D segment call TRBD1 is taken from the table without a DNA check. TRBV7-5 constitutes a pseudogene. Inclusive of both ends, the CDR3 amounts to 16 amino acids. This CDR3 is CISVPAAGTGNQPQHF.

The chain employs TRBV28 and TRBJ2-2; no clear D gene. In germline, CDR1 is MDHEN, CDR2 SYDVKM. The V gene lost 7 bases and the J gene lost 0 bases, with 6 bases spanning the gap. This CDR3 has 13 amino acids. Here the CDR3 DNA reads TGTGCCAGCACCTTAACGAACACCGGGGAGCTGTTTTTT. It is translated as CASTLTNTGELFF.

This clonotype was seen a single time. The V and J genes are TRBV2 and TRBJ2-7, with TRBD1 matching 8 bases. The CDR3 totals 13 residues. The V gene end was trimmed by 6 bases and the J gene end by 2 bases; junction bases not matched to a gene: 3. CDR1 is SNHLY, CDR2 FYNNEI, per germline. The CDR3, as DNA: TGTGCCAGCAGAGACAGGGGCCCCTACGAGCAGTACTTC. It translates to CASRDRGPYEQYF.

There are many counts of this clonotype. The chain combines TRBV4-1 with TRBJ2-3; 14 nucleotides match TRBD2. CDR1 and CDR2 from the germline V gene are MGHRA and YSYEKL. With 2 bases clipped from V and 6 bases from J, the junction kept 1 base outside the gene matches. This CDR3 region has 15 residues. As DNA, the CDR3 is TGCGCCAGCAGCCAAAGGACTAGCGGGGGGGATACGCAGTATTTT. Its protein product is CASSQRTSGGDTQYF.

This rearrangement joins TRBV10-1 to TRBJ2-2; a weak D match, TRBD1 (6 bases). V was pared by 3 bases and J by 4 bases, with 9 bases between. Germline CDR1 is WNHNN and CDR2 is SYGVQD (reference sequence). The CDR3 runs to 14 residues. The CDR3 DNA reads as TGCGCCAGCAGTGAAATAGGGGGCACCGGGGAGCTGTTTTTT. Residues: CASSEIGGTGELFF.

The chain is built from TRBV28 and TRBJ2-3; 7 nucleotides line up with TRBD1. Germline V CDR1 and CDR2: MDHEN, SYDVKM. Trimming at V came to 7 bases and at J to 1 base, leaving 2 bases not matched to a gene. The CDR3 extends over 13 amino acids. CDR3 DNA sequence: TGTGCCAGCAAGGGGGCCGGCACAGATACGCAGTATTTT. Translation: CASKGAGTDTQYF.

The genes are TRBV4-2 and TRBJ2-3, with D maybe TRBD2 (6 bases). Germline V CDR1 and CDR2: LGHNA, YNFKEQ. The length of the CDR3 is 17 residues. The ends were cut back, 5 bases at V and 4 bases at J, with 22 bases in the middle. The CDR3 spells CASSSRYGRENPDTQYF. The CDR3 nucleotides read TGTGCCAGCAGCTCAAGATACGGGCGGGAAAACCCAGATACGCAGTATTTT.

Ten or more counts support this clonotype. This sequence joins TRBV6-1 and TRBJ2-2; TRBD1 might be the D (5 bases). Germline V gene data show CDR1 as MNHNS and CDR2 as SASEGT. CDR3 length equals 13 residues. The V end lost 6 bases, the J end lost 6 bases, and 11 bases lay between the germline ends. The CDR3 here is CASRKPGPGELFF. The CDR3, as DNA: TGTGCCAGCAGGAAGCCAGGGCCCGGGGAGCTGTTTTTT.

This clonotype was counted many times. The chain combines TRBV24-1 with TRBJ2-4; the D call may be TRBD1 or TRBD2 (5 bases each). CDR1 is KGHDR, CDR2 SFDVKD, per germline. Trimming removed 7 bases from V and 8 bases from J, with 11 bases in between. The CDR3 covers 12 residues. The CDR3 bases are TGTGCCACCAGGGGGGACGGGTACATTCAGTACTTC. Protein sequence: CATRGDGYIQYF.

For this clonotype: A far larger clone is only one base removed, so a read error is likely. The chain employs TRBV6-6 and TRBJ2-1; D might be TRBD1 (5 bases). The germline V gene has CDR1 MNHNY and CDR2 SVGAGI (reference sequence). V lost 3 bases, J lost 10 bases, and 16 bases lay in between. The CDR3 totals 14 residues. The chain's CDR3 is CASSYSQGPYEQFF. CDR3 DNA sequence: TGTGCCAGCAGTTATTCCCAGGGCCCCTACGAGCAGTTCTTC.

The V call is TRBV10-3, the J call TRBJ2-5; 8 nucleotides match TRBD2. The CDR3 contains 17 residues. With V trimmed by 0 bases and J by 1 base, 7 bases remained unmatched. Germline V gene sequence: CDR1 ENHRY, CDR2 SYGVKD. The chain's CDR3 is CAISESSGGTAQETQYF. In DNA form, the CDR3 reads TGTGCCATCAGTGAGTCGAGCGGGGGAACAGCCCAAGAGACCCAGTACTTC.

The chain carries TRBV18 and TRBJ2-1; the D is unclear. This CDR3 comprises 13 residues. V was cut by 6 bases and J by 5 bases, with 11 bases left in between. Germline V gene lookup returns CDR1 KGHSH and CDR2 LQKENI. The CDR3 loop is CASSRAWDNEQFF. The CDR3 coding sequence is TGTGCCAGCTCCCGGGCCTGGGACAATGAGCAGTTCTTC. Full variable domain (rest looked up from reference TRBV18 and TRBJ2-1): NAGVMQNPRHLVRRRGQEARLRCSPMKGHSHVYWYRQLPEEGLKFMVYLQKENIIDESGMPKERFSAEFPKEGPSILRIQQVVRGDSAAYFCASSRAWDNEQFFGPGTRLTVL.

A few counts support this clonotype. The chain combines TRBV2 with TRBJ2-7; D may match TRBD1 or TRBD2 (5 bases each). The V end was cut by 2 bases, the J end by 2 bases, with 10 bases between. Germline CDR1 and CDR2: SNHLY and FYNNEI. The length of the CDR3 is 14 residues. This CDR3 reads CASSELSGPYEQYF. The CDR3 DNA follows: TGTGCCAGCAGTGAATTGTCGGGGCCCTACGAGCAGTACTTC.